The 21 T cell receptor beta chains presented below share a single source sample, sequenced in a study of T cell responses to AZD1222 COVID-19 vaccine. Sequencing was performed with immunoSEQ multiplex PCR; in TCRdb, only in-frame clones are kept and a portion is missing. Among some 180,000 clones, roughly 92% were seen once, and the ten largest hold 1.5% to 2%. This specimen consisted of peripheral blood, obtained on day 0 of AZD1222 vaccination. The receptors derive from an adult in good health.

This clone was seen a single time. The chain has TRBV27 and TRBJ2-2; D ambiguous. The CDR3 spans 13 residues. Germline CDR1 is MNHEY and CDR2 is SMNVEV (reference sequence). V lost 3 bases, J lost 4 bases, and 6 bases lay in between. The CDR3 DNA reads TGTGCCAGCAGTTTGCCCCCCACCGGGGAGCTGTTTTTT. It codes for CASSLPPTGELFF.

The CDR3 loop reads CASSSGQWNEKLFF. For the CDR3, the DNA is TGTGCCAGCAGCTCGGGACAGTGGAATGAAAAACTGTTTTTT. The V and J genes are TRBV5-4 and TRBJ1-4, with 7 bases aligning to TRBD1. V lost 3 bases, J lost 5 bases, and 4 bases stayed unmatched. Per the germline V gene, CDR1 is SGHNT and CDR2 is YYREEE (reference sequence). This CDR3 is built from 14 residues. The entire variable domain, with the rest obtained from reference TRBV5-4 and TRBJ1-4, is as follows: ETGVTQSPTHLIKTRGQQVTLRCSSQSGHNTVSWYQQALGQGPQFIFQYYREEENGRGNFPPRFSGLQFPNYSSELNVNALELDDSALYLCASSSGQWNEKLFFGSGTQLSVL.

This clone is a singleton in its sample. The chain has TRBV11-2 and TRBJ2-7, with 9 bases that match TRBD1. The CDR3 sequence is 16 residues long. V shed 6 bases and J 3 bases; nucleotides not matched to a gene: 12. Germline loops: CDR1 SGHAT, CDR2 FQNNGV. CDR3 amino acids: CASRTIPGTGNYEQYF. DNA of the CDR3: TGTGCCAGCAGAACTATTCCCGGGACAGGGAACTACGAGCAGTACTTC.

The chain combines TRBV3-1 (or the pseudogene TRBV3-2) with TRBJ2-5, with 13 bases identical to TRBD2. The trim removed 5 bases at V and 0 bases at J, leaving 9 bases unmatched. Germline CDR1 is LGHDT and CDR2 is YNNKEL (reference sequence). The CDR3 is made up of 18 amino acids. The CDR3 coding sequence is TGTGCCAGCAGCTCCCCCGGGACTAGCGGGACGTACCAAGAGACCCAGTACTTC. It specifies CASSSPGTSGTYQETQYF.

The chain couples TRBV5-1 to TRBJ1-5, with 7 bases fitting TRBD1. CDR1 and CDR2 from the germline V gene are SGHRS and YFSETQ. This CDR3 contains 16 residues. Germline trimming cut 3 bases from V and 1 base from J; bases unmatched to any gene: 7. DNA of the CDR3: TGCGCCAGCAGCTCGACAGGGCCTGGGAGCAATCAGCCCCAGCATTTT. Translation: CASSSTGPGSNQPQHF. The variable domain in full, completed from reference TRBV5-1 and TRBJ1-5, reads KAGVTQTPRYLIKTRGQQVTLSCSPISGHRSVSWYQQTPGQGLQFLFEYFSETQRNKGNFPGRFSGRQFSNSRSEMNVSTLELGDSALYLCASSSTGPGSNQPQHFGDGTRLSIL.

This clone showed up just once. The J gene is TRBJ2-7, the V gene TRBV5-4; 10 bases align to TRBD2. The CDR3 extends over 15 amino acids. Losses at the gene ends were 0 bases for V and 1 base for J; bases not matched to a gene: 1. Germline CDR1 and CDR2: SGHNT and YYREEE (reference sequence). CDR3 protein: CASSLELAGSYEQYF. The CDR3 region has the DNA TGTGCCAGCAGCTTGGAACTAGCGGGATCCTACGAGCAGTACTTC.

The V call is TRBV6-5, the J call TRBJ1-4; 8 positions agree with TRBD1. The length of the CDR3 is 14 residues. From germline, CDR1 is MNHEY and CDR2 SVGAGI. V lost 7 bases to trimming and J lost 14 bases; unmatched junction nucleotides: 15. The CDR3: CASTQGAGGAGLFF. The CDR3 region has the DNA TGTGCCAGCACCCAGGGGGCAGGGGGCGCTGGGCTGTTTTTT.

The chain employs TRBV6-5 and TRBJ1-2, with D unresolved. CDR3 length: 14 residues. V lost 4 bases to trimming and J lost 6 bases, with 15 bases between them. Germline V CDR1 and CDR2: MNHEY, SVGAGI. CDR3 protein: CASSSNTVGNGYTF. In DNA form, the CDR3 reads TGTGCCAGCAGTTCCAACACCGTGGGGAATGGCTACACCTTC.

The chain joins TRBV29-1 to TRBJ1-2; D is unclear. The CDR3 extends over 12 amino acids. The V gene lost 4 bases and the J gene lost 4 bases, with 10 bases spanning the gap. Germline CDR1 reads SQVTM; CDR2 reads ANQGSEA. The CDR3 nucleotides are TGCAGCGTTGGGACGAACCGCTATGGCTACACCTTC. Its protein product is CSVGTNRYGYTF.

The chain has TRBV29-1 and TRBJ1-2, with D unclear. Germline loops: CDR1 SQVTM, CDR2 ANQGSEA. The CDR3 spans 14 residues. V lost 0 bases and J lost 7, with 15 bases in between. CDR3 region: CSVEDPIKGGGYTF. DNA of the CDR3: TGCAGCGTTGAAGATCCTATCAAGGGTGGTGGCTACACCTTC.

The V gene is TRBV5-1, the J gene TRBJ1-3; possibly TRBD1 for D (6 bases). Trimming took 0 bases from V and 0 from J, leaving 10 bases between them. The V gene's germline CDR1 is SGHRS and CDR2 YFSETQ. The CDR3 has 16 amino acids. The DNA of the CDR3 is TGCGCCAGCAGCTTGGCCACAGGGAGCTCTGGAAACACCATATATTTT. Amino acids: CASSLATGSSGNTIYF.

V is TRBV3-1 (or the pseudogene TRBV3-2) and J is TRBJ2-1; D possibly corresponds to TRBD1 (7 bases). The CDR3 is 15 residues long. Germline loops: CDR1 LGHDT, CDR2 YNNKEL (reference sequence). The germline V and J ends were trimmed by 4 bases and 3 bases, with 13 bases remaining between them. CDR3 DNA sequence: TGTGCCAGCAGCCTTCAGGGGGGTTTCTACAATGAGCAGTTCTTC. Its protein product is CASSLQGGFYNEQFF.

CDR3 in amino acids: CASSAEAPGELFF. The CDR3, as DNA: TGTGCCAGCAGTGCAGAAGCACCCGGGGAGCTGTTTTTT. The J gene is TRBJ2-2, the V gene TRBV12-3 or TRBV12-4; D not certain. This CDR3 contains 13 residues. Trimming cost V 5 bases and J 6 bases, with 10 bases left between them.

V usage is TRBV6-5 and J usage is TRBJ2-7; either TRBD1 or TRBD2 may fit D (6 bases each). CDR1 is MNHEY, CDR2 SVGAGI, per germline. This CDR3 comprises 14 residues. Trimming left V 6 bases short and J 3 bases short, with 15 bases between. The CDR3 here is CASSKGGLGYEQYF. In DNA, the CDR3 is TGTGCCAGCAGCAAAGGGGGGTTGGGCTACGAGCAGTACTTC.

This chain connects TRBV6-5 to TRBJ1-1, with a tentative D call TRBD1 (5 bases). Germline lookup yields CDR1 MNHEY and CDR2 SVGAGI. This CDR3 comprises 15 residues. Deletions cut 0 bases from V and 4 bases from J, with 12 bases between. CDR3 loop: CASSYSRTSVTEAFF. DNA of the CDR3: TGTGCCAGCAGTTACTCGAGGACATCCGTCACTGAAGCTTTCTTT.

This sequence joins TRBV6-1 and TRBJ1-4, with TRBD1 matching over 8 bases. This CDR3 comprises 20 residues. The V gene's germline CDR1 is MNHNS and CDR2 SASEGT. V was clipped by 4 bases and J by 0 bases; unmatched bases: 16. The CDR3 region is CASSVDPRTGWIATNEKLFF. CDR3 bases: TGTGCCAGCAGTGTCGATCCCCGGACAGGGTGGATCGCAACTAATGAAAAACTGTTTTTT.

The chain joins TRBV28 to TRBJ1-2; tentatively, D is TRBD1 (5 bases). This CDR3 is built from 13 residues. Germline V gene sequence: CDR1 MDHEN, CDR2 SYDVKM. V lost 10 bases and J lost 8, with 20 bases in between. CDR3 in amino acids: CATQWGVSRGYTF. CDR3 DNA: TGTGCCACCCAGTGGGGGGTGTCGCGGGGCTACACCTTC.

This clone was seen only once. The chain has TRBV5-1 and TRBJ2-4; TRBD2 might be the D (5 bases). V was cut by 2 bases and J by 9 bases, with 12 bases left in between. Looked up from germline, CDR1 is SGHRS and CDR2 is YFSETQ. The CDR3 length is 13 residues. CDR3 nucleotide sequence: TGCGCCAGCAGCTTCGACTACACTGGCATTCAGTACTTC. Translated: CASSFDYTGIQYF.

This chain uses TRBV25-1 with TRBJ2-7; D is possibly TRBD1 (5 bases). V shed 2 bases and J shed 4 bases, with 6 bases lying between them. The CDR3 is 12 amino acids. Per the germline V gene, CDR1 is MGHDK and CDR2 is SYGVNS. The CDR3 protein is CASSEQGYEQYF. The CDR3, as DNA: TGTGCCAGCAGTGAACAGGGATACGAGCAGTACTTC.

The chain has TRBV11-2 and TRBJ1-4, with 8 positions matching TRBD1. This CDR3 is 17 amino acids long. Trimming cost V 1 base and J 4 bases; bases outside gene matches: 8. In germline, CDR1 is SGHAT, CDR2 FQNNGV. The CDR3 here is CASSLGGRGQVNEKLFF. In DNA, the CDR3 is TGTGCCAGCAGCTTAGGGGGCAGGGGGCAGGTTAATGAAAAACTGTTTTTT.

A note on this clone: Germline is not matched at one junction end, which may reflect a read error. The V call is TRBV6-5, the J call TRBJ2-7, with D perhaps matching TRBD1 (6 bases). Germline values: CDR1 MNHEY, CDR2 SVGAGI. The CDR3 runs 14 residues. The CDR3 region has the DNA TGTGCCAGCAGTTCCTACGGCAGGGGCTTCCCCTCCGACTTC. The encoded protein is CASSSYGRGFPSDF.